The 20 T cell receptor beta chains given below trace back to one sample, sequenced in a study of CD8+ T cells in alopecia areata. As for treatment: oral pan-JAK inhibitor, 5-10 mg twice daily. Isolated RNA was reverse transcribed into cDNA used as the sequencing template. Produced via immunoSEQ multiplex PCR; TCRdb's table is partial and in-frame only. The data hold roughly 100,000 clones, with 70% to 90% observed a single time. The sequencing used CD8+ T cells sorted from blood, collected between weeks 30 and 35, from a patient treated with tofacitinib. Source of these receptors: a human donor with alopecia areata.

This chain joins TRBV12-5 and TRBJ1-1; D is ambiguous. CDR1 and CDR2 (germline): LGHNT, FRNRAP. The ends were cut back, 6 bases at V and 2 bases at J, with 10 bases in the middle. The CDR3 is 13 amino acids. CDR3 region: CASGSSANTEAFF. CDR3 DNA sequence: TGTGCTAGTGGCTCCTCCGCTAACACTGAAGCTTTCTTT.

The V and J genes are TRBV5-1 and TRBJ2-1; 11 nucleotides agree with TRBD2. From germline, CDR1 is SGHRS and CDR2 YFSETQ. Trimming removed 1 base from V and 4 bases from J; junction bases left unmatched: 7. The CDR3 covers 17 residues. The CDR3 DNA follows: TGCGCCAGCAGCTTGTGGGCTAGCGGGGGGTCGTACAATGAGCAGTTCTTC. This codes for CASSLWASGGSYNEQFF.

This clone was observed once. The rearrangement joins TRBV15 to TRBJ2-1; 14 nucleotides line up with TRBD2. Trimming removed 6 bases from V and 2 bases from J; junction bases left unmatched: 6. The CDR3 length is 17 residues. Germline assignment: CDR1 LNHNV and CDR2 YYDKDF (reference sequence). The CDR3 DNA is TGTGCCACCAGAAGGACTAGCGGGGGGCCTACCTACAATGAGCAGTTCTTC. It translates to CATRRTSGGPTYNEQFF.

The V call is TRBV27, the J call TRBJ1-1; D may be TRBD1 (5 bases). Germline loops: CDR1 MNHEY, CDR2 SMNVEV (reference sequence). CDR3 length: 14 residues. The germline V and J ends were trimmed by 3 bases and 1 base, with 9 bases remaining between them. The CDR3 nucleotides are TGTGCCAGCAGTTTCGCAGGGTCGAACACTGAAGCTTTCTTT. Its protein product is CASSFAGSNTEAFF.

The chain has TRBV4-1 and TRBJ1-2, with TRBD1 as a possible D gene (6 bases). Germline V CDR1 and CDR2: MGHRA, YSYEKL. The CDR3 sequence is 14 residues long. Trimming stripped 1 base from V and 7 bases from J, with 13 bases between. As DNA, the CDR3 is TGCGCCAGCAGCCAAGTTCGGACAGTAGGTGGCTACACCTTC. Its protein product is CASSQVRTVGGYTF.

CDR3 sequence reads: CASSLRGTTEQFF. For the CDR3, the DNA is TGCGCCAGCAGCCTCCGCGGGACTACCGAGCAGTTCTTC. V and J are TRBV4-1 and TRBJ2-1; 7 bases line up with TRBD2. The CDR3 is made up of 13 amino acids. V lost 4 bases and J lost 10; bases outside the gene matches: 7. CDR1 MGHRA and CDR2 YSYEKL come from the germline V gene.

The sample holds one count of this clone. The V and J genes are TRBV5-1 and TRBJ2-1; D unclear. CDR3 size: 12 residues. Per germline, CDR1 SGHRS and CDR2 YFSETQ. Trimming shortened V by 2 bases and J by 6 bases, and 6 bases separated the two germline ends. The CDR3 DNA reads TGCGCCAGCAGCTTCAATTCCAATGAGCAGTTCTTC. This encodes CASSFNSNEQFF.

This rearrangement joins TRBV9 to TRBJ2-3; 7 nucleotides align to TRBD2. V lost 4 bases to trimming and J lost 1 base; unmatched junction nucleotides: 6. The CDR3 length is 15 residues. The germline V gene encodes CDR1 SGDLS and CDR2 YYNGEE. The CDR3 DNA is TGTGCCAGCAGCCTTGGGGGGGGAGGCACAGATACGCAGTATTTT. It specifies CASSLGGGGTDTQYF.

The gene calls are TRBV11-2 and TRBJ2-1; D possibly corresponds to TRBD1 (5 bases). The V end was cut by 8 bases, the J end by 6 bases, with 8 bases between. CDR3 length equals 11 residues. Germline V lookup: CDR1 SGHAT, CDR2 FQNNGV. This chain's CDR3 is CASGASNEQFF. The DNA of the CDR3 is TGTGCCAGCGGGGCGAGCAATGAGCAGTTCTTC.

The genes are TRBV27 and TRBJ2-5; possible D gene TRBD2, 5 bases. The CDR3 sequence is 15 residues long. V was shortened by 2 bases and J by 2 bases, with 12 bases between the two germline ends. Germline V gene sequence: CDR1 MNHEY, CDR2 SMNVEV (reference sequence). The CDR3 loop is CASSLNSARQETQYF. The DNA for the CDR3 is TGTGCCAGCAGTTTAAATAGCGCCCGTCAAGAGACCCAGTACTTC.

This clone was observed a single time. The germline gene is not matched at one end of the junction; a read error may be the cause. The CDR3 bases are TGTGCTAGCAGCCCCCAAGGCGGGAGATCCTACAATGAGCAGTTCTTC. Translation gives CASSPQGGRSYNEQFF. The rearrangement joins TRBV7-7 to TRBJ2-1; 7 bases agree with TRBD2. CDR1 is SSHAT and CDR2 is FNYEAQ in the germline V gene (reference sequence). The CDR3 length is 16 residues.

CDR3 sequence: CASSPGAGVDIQYF. CDR3 in DNA: TGTGCCAGCAGCCCAGGTGCGGGAGTCGACATTCAGTACTTC. The genes are TRBV5-4 and TRBJ2-4, with 7 bases aligning to TRBD2. This CDR3 spans 14 amino acids. V shed 4 bases, J shed 8 bases, and the junction held 9 bases outside the gene matches. Germline assignment: CDR1 SGHNT and CDR2 YYREEE (reference sequence). Together with reference TRBV5-4 and TRBJ2-4, the CDR3 gives the full variable domain: ETGVTQSPTHLIKTRGQQVTLRCSSQSGHNTVSWYQQALGQGPQFIFQYYREEENGRGNFPPRFSGLQFPNYSSELNVNALELDDSALYLCASSPGAGVDIQYFGAGTRLSVL.

CDR3 nucleotide sequence: TGCAGCGTTGAAGATCAAGCGGGGGCCTCTCCCTACAATGAGCAGTTCTTC. As protein: CSVEDQAGASPYNEQFF. The chain combines TRBV29-1 with TRBJ2-1; 8 nucleotides align to TRBD2. The CDR3 has 17 residues. Germline loops: CDR1 SQVTM, CDR2 ANQGSEA. With V trimmed by 0 bases and J by 2 bases, 9 bases remained unmatched.

This chain links TRBV5-8 with TRBJ2-7; D is uncertain. This CDR3 is built from 15 residues. CDR1 SGHTS and CDR2 YDEGEE come from the germline V gene. Deletions cut 5 bases from V and 4 bases from J, with 19 bases between. The CDR3 bases are TGTGCCAGCAGACACCGGGCCCAAAACATTTACGAGCAGTACTTC. It is translated as CASRHRAQNIYEQYF. Based on the CDR3 plus reference TRBV5-8 and TRBJ2-7, the full variable domain is EAGVTQSPTHLIKTRGQQATLRCSPISGHTSVYWYQQALGLGLQFLLWYDEGEERNRGNFPPRFSGRQFPNYSSELNVNALELEDSALYLCASRHRAQNIYEQYFGPGTRLTVT.

The V call is TRBV29-1, the J call TRBJ2-7; 8 bases agree with TRBD2. Trimming at V came to 7 bases and at J to 9 bases, leaving 8 bases not matched to a gene. CDR1 and CDR2 (germline): SQVTM, ANQGSEA. CDR3 size: 11 residues. DNA of the CDR3: TGCAGCGGGGACACTCGGGAGGGGCAGTACTTC. This gives the protein CSGDTREGQYF.

This chain joins TRBV19 and TRBJ2-7; no firm D call. Germline V gene lookup returns CDR1 LNHDA and CDR2 SQIVND (reference sequence). V was clipped by 7 bases and J by 4 bases, with 8 bases between them. This CDR3 has 11 amino acids. CDR3 sequence (DNA): TGTGCCAGTACCAACGGTTACGAGCAGTACTTC. Encoded protein: CASTNGYEQYF.

The rearrangement joins TRBV29-1 to TRBJ2-7, with D possibly TRBD1 on 6 matching bases. V was trimmed by 7 bases and J by 0 bases, leaving 16 bases between them. The CDR3 is 14 residues long. Germline assignment: CDR1 SQVTM and CDR2 ANQGSEA. The CDR3 DNA follows: TGCAGCGCTCAACCCGGACAGTTCTCCTACGAGCAGTACTTC. It yields the protein CSAQPGQFSYEQYF.

The chain is built from TRBV15 and TRBJ2-2; D gene uncertain. Germline V lookup: CDR1 LNHNV, CDR2 YYDKDF (reference sequence). The CDR3 covers 13 residues. The germline V and J ends were trimmed by 0 bases and 8 bases, with 7 bases remaining between them. The CDR3 DNA reads as TGTGCCACCAGCAGAGACCCTTCGGGGGAGCTGTTTTTT. This encodes CATSRDPSGELFF.

The chain has TRBV5-1 and TRBJ1-1; D is perhaps TRBD1 (5 bases). The CDR3 loop spans 16 amino acids. The germline V and J ends were trimmed by 4 bases and 0 bases, with 16 bases remaining between them. The V gene's germline CDR1 is SGHRS and CDR2 YFSETQ. CDR3 DNA sequence: TGCGCCAGCAGCGAGGGACGGTCGGTTGTGAACACTGAAGCTTTCTTT. It yields the protein CASSEGRSVVNTEAFF.

The V call is TRBV5-1, the J call TRBJ2-3; 7 bases align to TRBD1. The CDR3 loop spans 15 amino acids. The V segment lost 3 bases and the J segment 0 bases; nucleotides outside the gene matches: 4. Germline assignment: CDR1 SGHRS and CDR2 YFSETQ. CDR3 nucleotides: TGCGCCAGCAGCTCCAACAGGGGTAGCACAGATACGCAGTATTTT. Translated, it gives CASSSNRGSTDTQYF.